This passage covers 24 T cell receptor beta chains from one sample sequenced in a study of cytomegalovirus exposure and HLA in healthy donors. Libraries were prepared by immunoSEQ multiplex PCR; TCRdb keeps only in-frame clonotypes and omits some of them. The sample lists 140,000 to 150,000 clones, about 94% occurring once. What was sequenced was PBMCs. The receptors derive from a man younger than 35 in good health and CMV-seropositive.

The V and J genes are TRBV2 and TRBJ1-1; 8 bases match TRBD1. The CDR3 runs 14 residues. Trimming took 6 bases from V and 1 from J; bases not matched to a gene: 4. CDR1 is SNHLY, CDR2 FYNNEI, per germline. CDR3 amino acids: CASSLDRENTEAFF. DNA of the CDR3: TGTGCCAGCAGCCTGGACAGGGAGAACACTGAAGCTTTCTTT.

This chain links TRBV7-8 with TRBJ2-1; D is uncertain. The CDR3 covers 15 residues. Trimming took off 5 bases at V and 0 bases at J, with 11 bases between the two ends. Germline V CDR1 and CDR2: SGHVS, FQNEAQ. CDR3 DNA sequence: TGTGCCAGCAGCCCGGTCAGCGTCTCCTACAATGAGCAGTTCTTC. Its translation is CASSPVSVSYNEQFF. Supplemented by reference TRBV7-8 and TRBJ2-1, the full variable domain reads GAGVSQSPRYKVAKRGQDVALRCDPISGHVSLFWYQQALGQGPEFLTYFQNEAQLDKSGLPSDRFFAERPEGSVSTLKIQRTQQEDSAVYLCASSPVSVSYNEQFFGPGTRLTVL.

V and J are TRBV10-3 and TRBJ2-2; D is perhaps TRBD2 (6 bases). The germline V and J ends were trimmed by 0 bases and 2 bases, with 13 bases remaining between them. The CDR3 runs to 17 residues. CDR1 and CDR2 from the germline V gene are ENHRY and SYGVKD. The CDR3 DNA is TGTGCCATCAGTGAGTCGACCGGGACTCTAAACACCGGGGAGCTGTTTTTT. Amino acids: CAISESTGTLNTGELFF.

The chain has TRBV11-2 and TRBJ2-1; D call uncertain. CDR3 length equals 13 residues. Germline V lookup: CDR1 SGHAT, CDR2 FQNNGV. V was pared by 4 bases and J by 4 bases, with 8 bases between. In DNA form, the CDR3 reads TGTGCCAGCAGCTCCTACGGGTACAATGAGCAGTTCTTC. It encodes CASSSYGYNEQFF.

The gene calls are TRBV10-3 and TRBJ2-3, with TRBD1 matching over 7 bases. This CDR3 is 15 amino acids long. The germline V gene encodes CDR1 ENHRY and CDR2 SYGVKD. With V trimmed by 6 bases and J by 0 bases, 6 bases remained unmatched. In DNA form, the CDR3 reads TGTGCCATCAGCCACAGGGGCCAGAGCACAGATACGCAGTATTTT. It codes for CAISHRGQSTDTQYF.

The chain couples TRBV2 to TRBJ2-3; no definite D call. Trimming took off 3 bases at V and 4 bases at J, with 11 bases between the two ends. This CDR3 comprises 14 residues. CDR1 SNHLY and CDR2 FYNNEI come from the germline V gene. CDR3 protein: CASSDNSPADTQYF. The CDR3 DNA sequence: TGTGCCAGCAGTGACAACAGCCCGGCAGATACGCAGTATTTT.

In this sample, this clone turned up once. V gene TRBV2 combines with J gene TRBJ2-5, with a weak D call TRBD2 (6 bases). The CDR3 has 19 residues. V lost 2 bases to trimming and J lost 2 bases, with 24 bases between them. Germline V lookup: CDR1 SNHLY, CDR2 FYNNEI. In DNA, the CDR3 is TGTGCCAGCAGTGAAAGCTTGGGGCAGGGAGGTGGTCGGCAAGAGACCCAGTACTTC. Translating gives CASSESLGQGGGRQETQYF.

The chain couples TRBV21-1 to TRBJ1-5. TRBV21-1 is shown as a pseudogene. The CDR3 runs to 18 residues. The CDR3 nucleotides are TGTGCCAGCAGCAAAGAAAGGAGGGTTCTTACAAAGAATCAGCCCCAGCATTTT. This translates into CASSKERRVLTKNQPQHF.

This chain connects TRBV5-1 to TRBJ2-3, with D tentatively TRBD1 (6 bases). Germline assignment: CDR1 SGHRS and CDR2 YFSETQ. V was pared by 2 bases and J by 2 bases, with 12 bases between. This CDR3 spans 15 amino acids. CDR3: CASSFGQPNTDTQYF. The DNA for the CDR3 is TGCGCCAGCAGCTTTGGACAGCCCAACACAGATACGCAGTATTTT.

The J gene is TRBJ1-1, the V gene TRBV30; maybe TRBD1 (6 bases). CDR3 length equals 13 residues. V lost 1 base and J lost 3, with 9 bases in between. Germline CDR1 and CDR2: GTSNPN and SVGIG (reference sequence). CDR3 residues: CAWSAQGYTEAFF. The CDR3 bases are TGTGCCTGGAGTGCGCAGGGGTACACTGAAGCTTTCTTT.

The rearrangement uses TRBV5-6 and TRBJ1-6; tentative D call: TRBD1 (5 bases). Germline lookup yields CDR1 SGHDT and CDR2 YYEEEE. The CDR3 is 13 residues long. V gave up 1 base and J gave up 10 bases, with 9 bases separating them. CDR3 region: CASSLWGGSPLHF. Written as DNA, the CDR3 is TGTGCCAGCAGCTTGTGGGGGGGATCACCCCTCCACTTT.

This chain uses TRBV5-6 with TRBJ1-3; D remains ambiguous. This CDR3 is built from 15 residues. Germline CDR1 and CDR2: SGHDT and YYEEEE. The germline V and J ends were trimmed by 1 base and 1 base, with 9 bases remaining between them. CDR3 coding DNA: TGTGCCAGCAGCTTGTACGAGACATCTGGAAACACCATATATTTT. Protein product: CASSLYETSGNTIYF.

This chain's CDR3 is CAIGPSSEKLFF. As DNA, the CDR3 is TGCGCCATTGGCCCCTCGTCGGAAAAACTGTTTTTT. The rearrangement uses TRBV23-1 and TRBJ1-4; no reliable D call. TRBV23-1 is identified as an open reading frame with a role that is uncertain. The CDR3 sequence is 12 residues long. The V end was cut by 10 bases, the J end by 8 bases, with 14 bases between.

The CDR3 DNA reads TGTGCCAGCAGTTACGACAGGGCCTCTGGAAACACCATATATTTT. This codes for CASSYDRASGNTIYF. The J gene is TRBJ1-3, the V gene TRBV6-6; TRBD1 matches 7 bases. V lost 2 bases to trimming and J lost 0 bases; unmatched junction nucleotides: 1. There are 15 residues in the CDR3. Germline assignment: CDR1 MNHNY and CDR2 SVGAGI (reference sequence).

V gene TRBV5-8 combines with J gene TRBJ2-5; 8 bases agree with TRBD2. CDR1 and CDR2 from the germline V gene are SGHTS and YDEGEE. CDR3 length: 17 residues. The junction had 12 bases not matched to a gene; V was cut back by 0 bases and J by 5 bases. Here the CDR3 reads CASSLAAGTRRFETQYF. The CDR3 bases are TGTGCCAGCAGCTTGGCCGCCGGGACTAGAAGGTTTGAGACCCAGTACTTC.

This clone came up once. The same CDR3 can be traced to other DNA sequences in this sample. The rearrangement links TRBV9 to TRBJ2-3, with a possible D match to TRBD1 (5 bases). Trimming took off 0 bases at V and 0 bases at J, with 8 bases between the two ends. Germline CDR1 is SGDLS and CDR2 is YYNGEE. This CDR3 has 15 amino acids. CDR3 sequence (DNA): TGTGCCAGCAGCGTAGACAGGTCGAGCACAGATACGCAGTATTTT. It yields the protein CASSVDRSSTDTQYF.

A few counts support this clone. The chain links TRBV5-1 to TRBJ1-1, with 8 bases fitting TRBD1. The CDR3 runs to 13 residues. The trim removed 1 base at V and 4 bases at J, leaving 0 bases unmatched. The germline V gene encodes CDR1 SGHRS and CDR2 YFSETQ. The CDR3 loop reads CASSLQGATEAFF. The CDR3 nucleotides are TGCGCCAGCAGCTTGCAGGGGGCCACTGAAGCTTTCTTT.

The V gene is TRBV5-4, the J gene TRBJ1-2; 8 bases map to TRBD1. The CDR3 covers 15 residues. CDR1 SGHNT and CDR2 YYREEE come from the germline V gene (reference sequence). Trimming took 4 bases from V and 4 from J; bases not matched to a gene: 9. The CDR3 DNA reads TGTGCCAGCAGCGCGAGGACAGGGATGAGCTATGGCTACACCTTC. Translating it yields CASSARTGMSYGYTF.

In DNA, the CDR3 is TGTGCCAGCAGTTTGGGACTAGCCAGGTTGGGGCAGTTCTTC. The encoded protein is CASSLGLARLGQFF. This sequence joins TRBV28 and TRBJ2-1; 9 nucleotides agree with TRBD2. CDR1 and CDR2 from the germline V gene are MDHEN and SYDVKM. The length of the CDR3 is 14 residues. The J segment lost 12 bases and the V segment lost 3 bases, leaving 9 bases of the junction unmatched.

The rearrangement joins TRBV7-8 to TRBJ2-1; 13 nucleotides align to TRBD2. There are 17 residues in the CDR3. J lost 5 bases, V lost 5 bases, and 9 bases had no gene match. Germline CDR1 SGHVS, CDR2 FQNEAQ. The CDR3 coding sequence is TGTGCCAGCAGCCTAACTAGCGGGAGGGCCGTACACAATGAGCAGTTCTTC. This translates into CASSLTSGRAVHNEQFF.

This chain joins TRBV28 and TRBJ2-3; a possible D gene is TRBD2 (5 bases). CDR3 length: 14 residues. Between the trimmed V and J ends, which lost 8 bases and 0 bases, there was a span of 12 bases. CDR1 and CDR2 from the germline V gene are MDHEN and SYDVKM. The CDR3 reads CASGGAASTDTQYF. The CDR3 DNA follows: TGTGCCAGCGGAGGAGCGGCGAGCACAGATACGCAGTATTTT.

This clone occurred once. J is TRBJ2-7 and V is TRBV5-1; D gene uncertain. The CDR3 covers 13 residues. V lost 0 bases to trimming and J lost 2 bases, with 6 bases between them. Germline V lookup: CDR1 SGHRS, CDR2 YFSETQ. The CDR3 sequence: CASSLGPAYEQYF. DNA of the CDR3: TGCGCCAGCAGCTTGGGTCCTGCCTACGAGCAGTACTTC.

This chain links TRBV30 with TRBJ2-1; 15 bases fit TRBD2. Trimming cost V 2 bases and J 4 bases; bases outside gene matches: 18. The CDR3 is 21 residues long. Germline assignment: CDR1 GTSNPN and CDR2 SVGIG (reference sequence). CDR3 nucleotides: TGTGCCTGGAGTTACCCCCCGGGACTAGCGGGAGGAGGAGGGTTTTACAATGAGCAGTTCTTC. Its protein is CAWSYPPGLAGGGGFYNEQFF.

This clone was seen only once. The gene calls are TRBV28 and TRBJ1-1; tentatively, D is TRBD1 (5 bases). V was cut by 7 bases and J by 1 base, with 13 bases left in between. Germline V gene data show CDR1 as MDHEN and CDR2 as SYDVKM. The CDR3 totals 14 residues. The CDR3 bases are TGTGCCAGCAAAAAGGGACTTTCGAACACTGAAGCTTTCTTT. Protein: CASKKGLSNTEAFF. The complete variable domain, with remaining parts taken from reference TRBV28 and TRBJ1-1, reads DVKVTQSSRYLVKRTGEKVFLECVQDMDHENMFWYRQDPGLGLRLIYFSYDVKMKEKGDIPEGYSVSREKKERFSLILESASTNQTSMYLCASKKGLSNTEAFFGQGTRLTVV.